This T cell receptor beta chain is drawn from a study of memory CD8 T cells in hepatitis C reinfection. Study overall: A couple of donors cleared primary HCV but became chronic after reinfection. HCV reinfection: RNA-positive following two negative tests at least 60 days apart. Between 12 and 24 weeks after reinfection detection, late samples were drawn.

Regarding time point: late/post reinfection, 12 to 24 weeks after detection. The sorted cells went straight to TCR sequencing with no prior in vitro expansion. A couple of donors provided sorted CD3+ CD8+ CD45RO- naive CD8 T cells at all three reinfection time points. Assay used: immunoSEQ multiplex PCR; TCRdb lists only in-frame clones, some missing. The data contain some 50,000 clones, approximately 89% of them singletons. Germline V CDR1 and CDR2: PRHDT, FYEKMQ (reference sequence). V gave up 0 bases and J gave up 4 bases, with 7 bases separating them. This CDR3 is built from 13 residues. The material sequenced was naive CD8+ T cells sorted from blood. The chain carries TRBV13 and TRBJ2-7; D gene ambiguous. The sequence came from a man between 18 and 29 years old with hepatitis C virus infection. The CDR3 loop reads CASSLGLEYEQYF. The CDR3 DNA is TGTGCCAGCAGCTTAGGGCTAGAATACGAGCAGTACTTC. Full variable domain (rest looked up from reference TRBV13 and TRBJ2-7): AAGVIQSPRHLIKEKRETATLKCYPIPRHDTVYWYQQGPGQDPQFLISFYEKMQSDKGSIPDRFSAQQFSDYHSELNMSSLELGDSALYFCASSLGLEYEQYFGPGTRLTVT.